This TCR beta chain was retrieved from a study of blood T cell repertoires in COVID-19. The wider study: Researchers got acute and convalescent COVID-19 samples from the United States, Italy and Spain. PBMCs, B-cell-depleted T cells, or T cells were the source of the cDNA or gDNA that made up the material.

TCRdb keeps only in-frame clones here, not all; method: immunoSEQ multiplex PCR. The table lists roughly 69,000 clones, about four fifths of them singletons. Germline V CDR1 and CDR2: SEHNR, FQNEAQ (reference sequence). V was pared by 5 bases and J by 3 bases, with 17 bases between. This CDR3 contains 15 residues. This chain uses TRBV7-9 with TRBJ2-7; perhaps TRBD1 as D (6 bases). Material: peripheral blood. The source is a man aged 45-65 years with COVID-19, enrolled during active disease. This CDR3 is CASSVGTQGLYEQYF. For the CDR3, the DNA is TGTGCCAGCAGCGTCGGAACACAGGGTCTCTACGAGCAGTACTTC.